The entry below describes one T cell receptor (beta chain). Antigen unknown. This sample stems from a study of OX40 agonist ivuxolimab in advanced cancers. Whole-study context: Participants could have had prior anti-PD-1, anti-PD-L1 or anti-CTLA-4 therapy, and 40% had some.

Study outcomes and limitations: More expanded clones were seen, on average, in CD8+ T cells than in CD4+.

The method was immunoSEQ multiplex PCR; TCRdb's version includes in-frame clones alone and lacks a portion of them. The profile shows 50,000 or so clones, roughly four fifths of them singletons. Germline V CDR1 and CDR2: MNHNY, SVGAGI (reference sequence). CDR3 length: 15 residues. V was clipped by 7 bases and J by 2 bases; unmatched bases: 9. Here the sequenced sample was CD4+ or CD8+ T cells sorted from blood, taken in a trial of the OX40 agonist ivuxolimab. This TCR came from an adult with an advanced solid tumor such as melanoma, head and neck, liver or kidney cancer. The rearrangement uses TRBV6-6 and TRBJ2-7, with 9 bases fitting TRBD1. In nucleotides, the CDR3 is TGTGCCAGCAATCCCTCCGGGACAGGGACCTACGAGCAGTACTTC. Translation: CASNPSGTGTYEQYF.